This T cell receptor (beta chain) was identified in a study of identical twins. The germline V and J ends were trimmed by 11 bases and 4 bases, with 8 bases remaining between them. Germline assignment: CDR1 MRHNA and CDR2 SNTAGT. The CDR3 totals 10 residues. MiXCR was run by TCRdb on the 5' RACE reads, yielding one entry per CDR3 protein. The sample carries hundreds of thousands of distinct CDR3 sequences, approximately 25% recorded once. This sample was shared with a second study, whose subject was T cells expressing NK-cell markers. That paper notes: Seven donors tested HCMV-seropositive and one tested seronegative among the eight sequenced. Whether expanded NKG2C+ T cell clones recognized HCMV stayed uncertain.

The sequenced sample consisted of CD4+ T cells sorted from blood. The rearrangement joins TRBV6-4 to TRBJ2-5; D not certain. The receptor's source is a woman aged 18-29 years in good health. The CDR3 sequence is CAETRETQYF. In DNA form, the CDR3 reads TGTGCCGAGACGAGAGAGACCCAGTACTTC.